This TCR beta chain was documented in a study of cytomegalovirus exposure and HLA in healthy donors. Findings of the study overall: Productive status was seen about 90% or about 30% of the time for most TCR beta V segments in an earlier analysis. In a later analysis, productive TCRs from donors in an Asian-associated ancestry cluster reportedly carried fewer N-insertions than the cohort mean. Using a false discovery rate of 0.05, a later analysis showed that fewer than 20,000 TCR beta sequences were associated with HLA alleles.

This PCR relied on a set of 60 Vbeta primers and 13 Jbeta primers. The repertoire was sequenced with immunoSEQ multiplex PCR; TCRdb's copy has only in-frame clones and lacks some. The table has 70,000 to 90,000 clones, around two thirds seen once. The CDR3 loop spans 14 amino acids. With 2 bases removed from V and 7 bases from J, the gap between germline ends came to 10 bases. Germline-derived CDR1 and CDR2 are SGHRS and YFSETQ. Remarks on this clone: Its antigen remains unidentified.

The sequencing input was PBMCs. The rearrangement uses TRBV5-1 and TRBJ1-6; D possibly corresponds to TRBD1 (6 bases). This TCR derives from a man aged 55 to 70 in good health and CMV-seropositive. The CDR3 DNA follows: TGCGCCAGCAGCTTTTCAGGGGCAAATTCACCCCTCCACTTT. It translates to CASSFSGANSPLHF.